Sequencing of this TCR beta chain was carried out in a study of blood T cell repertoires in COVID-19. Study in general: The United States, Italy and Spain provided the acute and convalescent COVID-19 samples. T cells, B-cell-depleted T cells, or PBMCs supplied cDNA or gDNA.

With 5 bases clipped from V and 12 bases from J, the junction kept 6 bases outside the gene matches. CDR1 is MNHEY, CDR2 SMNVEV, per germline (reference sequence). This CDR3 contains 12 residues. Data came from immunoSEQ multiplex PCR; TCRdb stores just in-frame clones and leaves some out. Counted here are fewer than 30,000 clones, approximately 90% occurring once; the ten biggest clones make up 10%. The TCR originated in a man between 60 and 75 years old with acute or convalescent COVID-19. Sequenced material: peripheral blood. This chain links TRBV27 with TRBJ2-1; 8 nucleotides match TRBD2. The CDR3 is CASSPAGVGQFF. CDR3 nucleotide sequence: TGTGCCAGCAGTCCAGCGGGGGTGGGGCAGTTCTTC.